Below are 5 T cell receptor beta chains sequenced from a single sample in a study of identifying expanded T cells in peripheral blood. The repertoire was sequenced with immunoSEQ multiplex PCR; TCRdb's copy has only in-frame clones and lacks some. The sample includes 75,000 to 100,000 clones, around nine tenths of them seen just once. The specimen sequenced was blood. Source of these receptors: a person aged 18-70 years in good health.

This sequence joins TRBV6-1 and TRBJ2-7; either TRBD1 or TRBD2 may supply D (5 bases each). Germline CDR1 is MNHNS and CDR2 is SASEGT. Trimming removed 7 bases at V and 6 bases at J, with 16 bases between. This CDR3 contains 13 residues. As DNA, the CDR3 is TGTGCCAGCACCCCAGGGACCTGGGGCGAGCAGTACTTC. Translating gives CASTPGTWGEQYF.

The rearrangement uses TRBV19 and TRBJ2-7; 9 bases map to TRBD1. The junction had 14 bases not matched to a gene; V was cut back by 6 bases and J by 5 bases. This CDR3 has 16 residues. The germline CDR1 and CDR2 sequences are LNHDA and SQIVND (reference sequence). The CDR3 DNA reads TGTGCCAGTAGCTTTAATAGGGGGACAGGGACCCACGAGCAGTACTTC. This codes for CASSFNRGTGTHEQYF.

The chain has TRBV6-6 and TRBJ2-2, with a possible D match to TRBD2 (6 bases). This CDR3 is 15 amino acids long. Germline V lookup: CDR1 MNHNY, CDR2 SVGAGI (reference sequence). The ends were cut back, 5 bases at V and 3 bases at J, with 13 bases in the middle. CDR3 amino acids: CASSMGGLYTGELFF. The DNA of the CDR3 is TGTGCCAGCAGTATGGGGGGTCTTTACACCGGGGAGCTGTTTTTT.

J is TRBJ1-1 and V is TRBV6-5; D remains ambiguous. The germline CDR1 and CDR2 sequences are MNHEY and SVGAGI. Trimming took off 4 bases at V and 4 bases at J, with 13 bases between the two ends. The CDR3 totals 14 residues. In DNA form, the CDR3 reads TGTGCCAGCAGTTGGCGCCCGTCGGGCACTGAAGCTTTCTTT. Protein sequence: CASSWRPSGTEAFF.

The chain couples TRBV4-3 to TRBJ2-7; D gene unclear. Looked up from germline, CDR1 is LGHNA and CDR2 is YSLEER. The CDR3 sequence is 14 residues long. V was clipped by 1 base and J by 1 base, with 8 bases between them. CDR3 sequence reads: CASSQVGRSYEQYF. CDR3 nucleotides: TGCGCCAGCAGCCAAGTTGGCAGATCCTACGAGCAGTACTTC.